One T cell receptor (beta chain) is described in this entry. What it recognizes is unknown. The data are from a study of STAT5B mutations in CD4+ large granular lymphocyte leukemia. Study-level background: Among healthy controls, a particular HLA allele went with more CDR3 'QG' motifs.

General study points: Patient CD4-sorted repertoires looked more clonal than healthy CD4+ repertoires, even without putative leukemic clones.

Sequencing was at survey level. Sequencing was performed with immunoSEQ multiplex PCR; in TCRdb, only in-frame clones are kept and a portion is missing. The table has about 34,000 clones, 69% seen once. This receptor was obtained from a human donor in good health. The sequencing input was CD4+ T cells from blood buffy coats.

This chain's CDR3 is CASSSPGQGRETQYF. CDR3 DNA sequence: TGTGCCAGCAGTTCGCCGGGACAGGGGAGGGAGACCCAGTACTTC. The chain has TRBV6-5 and TRBJ2-5; 10 positions agree with TRBD1. Per the germline V gene, CDR1 is MNHEY and CDR2 is SVGAGI. The CDR3 has 15 amino acids. Losses at the gene ends were 4 bases for V and 5 bases for J; bases not matched to a gene: 7.